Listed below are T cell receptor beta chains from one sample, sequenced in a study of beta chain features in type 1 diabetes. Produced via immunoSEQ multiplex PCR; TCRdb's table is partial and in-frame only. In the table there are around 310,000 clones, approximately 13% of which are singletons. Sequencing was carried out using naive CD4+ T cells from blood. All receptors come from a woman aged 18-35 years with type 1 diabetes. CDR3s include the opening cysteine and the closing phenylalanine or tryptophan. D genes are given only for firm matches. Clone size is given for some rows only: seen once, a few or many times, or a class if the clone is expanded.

TGTGCCTGGAGTGTAAACACGGGCTCCTACGAGCAGTACTTC,CAWSVNTGSYEQYF,NA,TRBV30,TRBJ2-7,few
TGTGCCAGCAGCGCAGGCGGGACAGGGTCTACAGATACGCAGTATTTT,CASSAGGTGSTDTQYF,TRBD1,TRBV9,TRBJ2-3,NA
TGTGCCAGCAGCACGGACAGGGCATCCAATGAGCAGTTCTTC,CASSTDRASNEQFF,TRBD1,TRBV11-2,TRBJ2-1,NA
TGTGCCTGGAGTGCCTTTACAGGGCTGGGCTATGGCTACACCTTC,CAWSAFTGLGYGYTF,NA,TRBV30,TRBJ1-2,few
TGTGCCTGGTCTAGGTCGTCCTACGAGCAGTACTTC,CAWSRSSYEQYF,NA,TRBV30,TRBJ2-7,NA
TGTGCCAGCAGCCCTCGGACTAGCGATTACAATGAGCAGTTCTTC,CASSPRTSDYNEQFF,TRBD2,TRBV11-2,TRBJ2-1,NA
TGTGCCATCAGTGAGTCGGGGGGCACCGGGGAGCTGTTTTTT,CAISESGGTGELFF,NA,TRBV10-3,TRBJ2-2,NA
TGTGCCAGCAGTACCCTAAGCGGCTTTAGCACAGATACGCAGTATTTT,CASSTLSGFSTDTQYF,NA,TRBV27,TRBJ2-3,NA
TGCAGCGTGGATAGGAGGGATAGAATGAACACTGAAGCTTTCTTT,CSVDRRDRMNTEAFF,NA,TRBV29-1,TRBJ1-1,few
TGTGCCAGCAGTGAACAGATTAGCAATCAGCCCCAGCATTTT,CASSEQISNQPQHF,NA,TRBV2,TRBJ1-5,NA
TGCAGCGTTTTACAGGAATCAGATACGCAGTATTTT,CSVLQESDTQYF,NA,TRBV29-1,TRBJ2-3,few
TGTGCCAGCTCACAGGGACAGAACACCGGGGAGCTGTTTTTT,CASSQGQNTGELFF,NA,TRBV18,TRBJ2-2,few
TGCGCCAGCAGACCAGGGACTAGCGGGACCACAGATACGCAGTATTTT,CASRPGTSGTTDTQYF,TRBD2,TRBV5-1,TRBJ2-3,NA
TGTGCCAGCAGCTTTAAGGGGGCGTATTCCCCCTACAATGAGCAGTTCTTC,CASSFKGAYSPYNEQFF,TRBD1,TRBV7-2,TRBJ2-1,NA
TGTGCCAGCAGCCCAGACAGGGGAACAGATACGCAGTATTTT,CASSPDRGTDTQYF,TRBD1,TRBV7-3,TRBJ2-3,few
TGTGCCAGCAGCTTAGGGGACAGGGACCAGGAGACCCAGTACTTC,CASSLGDRDQETQYF,TRBD1,TRBV7-3,TRBJ2-5,few
TGTGCCAGCAGGGGACAGGGATTTACCTACGAGCAGTACTTC,CASRGQGFTYEQYF,TRBD1,TRBV25-1,TRBJ2-7,NA
TGTGCCAGCAGCCGCAGGGAAAGAAGTCAGCCCCAGCATTTT,CASSRRERSQPQHF,NA,TRBV7-2,TRBJ1-5,NA
TGTGCCAGCAGCCGAACGCCTCTAGCGGGAGGGGGTTATGAGCAGTTCTTC,CASSRTPLAGGGYEQFF,TRBD2,TRBV27,TRBJ2-1,NA
TGTGCCAGCAGCCAAGGCGAACGAGAGACCCAGTACTTC,CASSQGERETQYF,NA,TRBV4-2,TRBJ2-5,NA
TGTGCCAGCAGCCTCCGAGCCCCCGGGACAGGGAATACAGATACGCAGTATTTT,CASSLRAPGTGNTDTQYF,TRBD1,TRBV9,TRBJ2-3,few
TGTGCCAGCAGCAAAGATGGGACAGGGGAGAATCAGCCCCAGCATTTT,CASSKDGTGENQPQHF,NA,TRBV21-1,TRBJ1-5,NA
TGCAGCGTTGAAGTTGCCCTTCGGACTCCTACCCGAGGGCACTATGGCTACACCTTC,CSVEVALRTPTRGHYGYTF,NA,TRBV29-1,TRBJ1-2,few
TGTGCCAGCGGTGCTTTAACAGGGGCCTCCTACGAGCAGTACTTC,CASGALTGASYEQYF,TRBD1,TRBV28,TRBJ2-7,NA
TGTGCCAGCAGTTACTCGTGGACAGGGGATGGCTACACCTTC,CASSYSWTGDGYTF,TRBD1,TRBV6-5,TRBJ1-2,NA
TGTGCCAGCAGTCTCCCGGATCGGACATTCCAGCCCCAGCATTTT,CASSLPDRTFQPQHF,NA,TRBV28,TRBJ1-5,NA
TGTGCCAGCCCAACCTTCACTCCTCCAGGGGATGGCTACACCTTC,CASPTFTPPGDGYTF,NA,TRBV27,TRBJ1-2,few
TGTGCCAGCAGCTCCGGGACAGGGTTCAACGAGCAGTACTTC,CASSSGTGFNEQYF,TRBD1,TRBV7-8,TRBJ2-7,few
TGTGCCAGCAGCGTAAATAGGGACAGGCGACCGGGGGAGACCCAGTACTTC,CASSVNRDRRPGETQYF,TRBD1,TRBV9,TRBJ2-5,NA
TGTGCCAGCAATTTGAAGGGGACTGGGGCCAACGTCCTGACTTTC,CASNLKGTGANVLTF,NA,TRBV19,TRBJ2-6,few
TGCAGCCTAATTGGGGCAGGGGGTTATGGCTACACCTTC,CSLIGAGGYGYTF,TRBD1,TRBV29-1,TRBJ1-2,NA
TGTGCCAGCAGCTTAGTACTGGGATCCGAGCGGAACATTCAGTACTTC,CASSLVLGSERNIQYF,NA,TRBV7-2,TRBJ2-4,NA
TGCGCCAGCACCCGGACAGGGTGGGACACTGAAGCTTTCTTT,CASTRTGWDTEAFF,TRBD1,TRBV5-1,TRBJ1-1,NA
TGTGCCAGCAGCCCCCCCCGACAGGGTTCGGGGCCTCGGGAGCTGTTTTTT,CASSPPRQGSGPRELFF,TRBD1,TRBV7-9,TRBJ2-2,few
TGTGCCAGCAGCTTAGGGCAGATGAACACTGAAGCTTTCTTT,CASSLGQMNTEAFF,NA,TRBV7-2,TRBJ1-1,few
TGTGCCAGCAGTCCTGGGACTAGCGGCCTCTACGAGCAGTACTTC,CASSPGTSGLYEQYF,TRBD2,TRBV28,TRBJ2-7,NA
TGTGCCACCAGCAGAGATGGCAGGGGGGAAGAGACCCAGTACTTC,CATSRDGRGEETQYF,NA,TRBV15,TRBJ2-5,NA
TGTGCCAGCAGCGTAGGCAAGGGGGCCCTTCCAGATACGCAGTATTTT,CASSVGKGALPDTQYF,TRBD1,TRBV9,TRBJ2-3,NA
TGTGCCAGCAGCCTGACAGGGGGCTCCTACGAGCAGTACTTC,CASSLTGGSYEQYF,TRBD1,TRBV11-2,TRBJ2-7,NA
TGTGCCAGCTCACCTAGGGGGACTAGCGGGAGAAGGAGCTCCTACAATGAGCAGTTCTTC,CASSPRGTSGRRSSYNEQFF,TRBD2,TRBV18,TRBJ2-1,few
TGTGCCAGCAGTTCAGTGCTAGCGGGAGCTGGGGCCAACGTCCTGACTTTC,CASSSVLAGAGANVLTF,TRBD2,TRBV28,TRBJ2-6,NA
TGCGCCAGCAGCTATTCGACAAACCAAGAGACCCAGTACTTC,CASSYSTNQETQYF,NA,TRBV5-1,TRBJ2-5,few
TGTGCCAGCATACGGGGGGGAGACACTGAAGCTTTCTTT,CASIRGGDTEAFF,NA,TRBV7-9,TRBJ1-1,NA
TGCGCCAGCAGTCGACAGGGGGCAGGGAAGAACACTGAAGCTTTCTTT,CASSRQGAGKNTEAFF,TRBD1,TRBV23-1,TRBJ1-1,NA
TGTGCCAGCAGTCCTCCGACTAGCGGGGACCTAAGAAACGAGCAGTACTTC,CASSPPTSGDLRNEQYF,TRBD2,TRBV28,TRBJ2-7,NA
TGTGCCAGCAGCTGGGACAGGGGGCAAGCCTATGGCTACACCTTC,CASSWDRGQAYGYTF,TRBD1,TRBV5-4,TRBJ1-2,few
TGTGCCAGCAGCCCCAGACTAGCGGGAGGAGATACGCAGTATTTT,CASSPRLAGGDTQYF,TRBD2,TRBV7-2,TRBJ2-3,NA
TGTGCCAGCAGCCGACTTGGGACAGCAGGAGAGACCCAGTACTTC,CASSRLGTAGETQYF,TRBD1,TRBV28,TRBJ2-5,few
TGTGCCAGCAGTTCCCTGGCCCCAGAGACCCAGTACTTC,CASSSLAPETQYF,NA,TRBV6-5,TRBJ2-5,few
TGTGCCAGCAGTGCTGCAGGGAATTGGGAAGAGACCCAGTACTTC,CASSAAGNWEETQYF,NA,TRBV6-1,TRBJ2-5,NA
TGTGCCAGCAGCGTACACCCAGCGGGGAGCACAGATACGCAGTATTTT,CASSVHPAGSTDTQYF,TRBD2,TRBV9,TRBJ2-3,few
TGTGCCTGGAGTGTAGGCGGGAACGGAGATACGCAGTATTTT,CAWSVGGNGDTQYF,NA,TRBV30,TRBJ2-3,few